Listed below are T cell receptor beta chains from one sample, sequenced in a study of blood T cells in healthy people across ages. TCRdb independently ran MiXCR on the 5' RACE reads; one entry per CDR3 protein. The sample holds just over 800,000 distinct CDR3 sequences; 62% are singletons and the top ten take around a quarter. Input material: blood. These receptors were collected from a man younger than 45 in good health. Both conserved end residues are part of each CDR3. D genes are given only for firm matches. Not all rows give a size; the values are once, few, many and, for expanded clones, a class.

D gene: NA; clone size: NA; V gene: TRBV6-2/TRBV6-3; J gene: TRBJ2-6; CDR3 DNA: TGTGCCAGCACGACTGGGGCCAACGTCCTGACTTTC; CDR3 protein: CASTTGANVLTF
D gene: TRBD2; clone size: NA; V gene: TRBV11-2; J gene: TRBJ2-7; CDR3 DNA: TGTGCCAGCAGCTTGTGGAGCCGCCAACCGTGGGGGCTAGCGGGGGAAACAAACTACTACGAGCAGTACTTC; CDR3 protein: CASSLWSRQPWGLAGETNYYEQYF
D gene: NA; clone size: NA; V gene: TRBV9; J gene: TRBJ2-1; CDR3 DNA: TGTGCCAGCCTAGAAACCTTACCGGGCGCCTTTTACAATGAGCAGTTCTTC; CDR3 protein: CASLETLPGAFYNEQFF
D gene: NA; clone size: few; V gene: TRBV28; J gene: TRBJ1-4; CDR3 DNA: TGTGCCAGCAGCAGCGGGGCCCTTAATGAAAAACTGTTTTTT; CDR3 protein: CASSSGALNEKLFF
D gene: NA; clone size: NA; V gene: TRBV3-1; J gene: TRBJ2-1; CDR3 DNA: TGTGCCAGCAGCCAAGTAACGGCGGATCAGGGTAGTGAGCAGTTCTTC; CDR3 protein: CASSQVTADQGSEQFF
D gene: NA; clone size: few; V gene: TRBV12-3/TRBV12-4; J gene: TRBJ1-2; CDR3 DNA: TGTGCCAGCAGTCCCTCGGGGAGGTTAGCCTACACCTTC; CDR3 protein: CASSPSGRLAYTF
D gene: NA; clone size: NA; V gene: TRBV6-2/TRBV6-3; J gene: TRBJ2-1; CDR3 DNA: TGTGCCAGCAGTTACTCCGGGTATTCCTACAATGAGCAGTTCTTC; CDR3 protein: CASSYSGYSYNEQFF
D gene: NA; clone size: NA; V gene: TRBV30; J gene: TRBJ2-2; CDR3 DNA: TGTGCCTGGAGTCATCAGGGGACCGGGGAGCTGTTTTTT; CDR3 protein: CAWSHQGTGELFF
D gene: TRBD2; clone size: NA; V gene: TRBV7-2; J gene: TRBJ2-7; CDR3 DNA: TGTGCCAGCAGTTCGACTAGCGGCTACTCCTACGAGCAGTACTTC; CDR3 protein: CASSSTSGYSYEQYF
D gene: NA; clone size: NA; V gene: TRBV5-1; J gene: TRBJ2-3; CDR3 DNA: TGCGCCAGCAGCTTGGGACAGACCCCCACAGATACGCAGTATTTT; CDR3 protein: CASSLGQTPTDTQYF
D gene: NA; clone size: NA; V gene: TRBV5-1; J gene: TRBJ2-3; CDR3 DNA: TGCGCCAGCTCTACCGGCCTGACAGATACGCAGTATTTT; CDR3 protein: CASSTGLTDTQYF
D gene: TRBD1; clone size: NA; V gene: TRBV10-3; J gene: TRBJ2-5; CDR3 DNA: TGTGCCATCAGTGAGGGGGGGACAGGGCGAGAGACCCAGTACTTC; CDR3 protein: CAISEGGTGRETQYF
D gene: TRBD1; clone size: NA; V gene: TRBV30; J gene: TRBJ1-2; CDR3 DNA: TGTGCCTGGGGACAGGGGATTGGCTACACCTTC; CDR3 protein: CAWGQGIGYTF
D gene: NA; clone size: NA; V gene: TRBV5-1; J gene: TRBJ1-5; CDR3 DNA: TGCGCCAGCAGCCAAACGCAGGGCTGGAGCAATCAGCCCCAGCATTTT; CDR3 protein: CASSQTQGWSNQPQHF
D gene: TRBD2; clone size: NA; V gene: TRBV4-2; J gene: TRBJ2-5; CDR3 DNA: TGTGCCAGCAGCCCACTAGCGGGGGCAGAAGAGACCCAGTACTTC; CDR3 protein: CASSPLAGAEETQYF
D gene: NA; clone size: NA; V gene: TRBV6-5; J gene: TRBJ2-1; CDR3 DNA: TGTGCCAGCACCCGGCTTAATGAGCAGTTCTTC; CDR3 protein: CASTRLNEQFF
D gene: NA; clone size: NA; V gene: TRBV29-1; J gene: TRBJ1-4; CDR3 DNA: TGCAGCGTTGAAGATCGGGGGGCGCATAATGAAAAACTGTTTTTT; CDR3 protein: CSVEDRGAHNEKLFF
D gene: NA; clone size: NA; V gene: TRBV12-3/TRBV12-4; J gene: TRBJ1-5; CDR3 DNA: TGTGCCAGCAGTACAAGACGGGGCGGTCAGCATTTT; CDR3 protein: CASSTRRGGQHF
D gene: NA; clone size: NA; V gene: TRBV5-4; J gene: TRBJ1-4; CDR3 DNA: TGTGCCAGCAGCTCATCAGGGGAACACGAAAAACTGTTTTTT; CDR3 protein: CASSSSGEHEKLFF
D gene: NA; clone size: NA; V gene: TRBV6-5; J gene: TRBJ2-4; CDR3 DNA: TGTGCCAGCAGTTATAACCAGGGGGGCGATTCTGGAAACATTCAGTACTTC; CDR3 protein: CASSYNQGGDSGNIQYF
D gene: NA; clone size: NA; V gene: TRBV6-6; J gene: TRBJ1-2; CDR3 DNA: TGTGCCAGCAGTAGTCTCGGGGGTGGGACCTATGGCTACACCTTC; CDR3 protein: CASSSLGGGTYGYTF
D gene: NA; clone size: NA; V gene: TRBV6-5; J gene: TRBJ1-4; CDR3 DNA: TGTGCCAGCAGTTACTCAGCGGGAACTAATGAAAGACTGTTTTTT; CDR3 protein: CASSYSAGTNERLFF
D gene: NA; clone size: once; V gene: TRBV11-2; J gene: TRBJ2-6; CDR3 DNA: TGTGCCAGCAGCCCTGTTGGAGCTGGGGCCAACGTCCTGACTTTC; CDR3 protein: CASSPVGAGANVLTF
D gene: NA; clone size: few; V gene: TRBV10-3; J gene: TRBJ2-6; CDR3 DNA: TGTGCCATTCGGGACGGCGTATCTGGGGCCAACGTCCTGACTTTC; CDR3 protein: CAIRDGVSGANVLTF
D gene: NA; clone size: NA; V gene: TRBV7-2; J gene: TRBJ2-7; CDR3 DNA: TGTGCCAGCAGCTTAGAACCCCAGGGCCACGAGCAGTACTTC; CDR3 protein: CASSLEPQGHEQYF
D gene: TRBD1; clone size: NA; V gene: TRBV12-3/TRBV12-4; J gene: TRBJ1-3; CDR3 DNA: TGTGCCAGCAGTTTGGGACAGGGTGGTGGAAACACCATATATTTT; CDR3 protein: CASSLGQGGGNTIYF
D gene: NA; clone size: NA; V gene: TRBV7-2; J gene: TRBJ1-5; CDR3 DNA: TGTGCCAGCAGCTCGACGGGAGACCCTAGCAATCAGCCCCAGCATTTT; CDR3 protein: CASSSTGDPSNQPQHF
D gene: NA; clone size: NA; V gene: TRBV6-5; J gene: TRBJ1-4; CDR3 DNA: TGTGCCAGCGGACCTCCTGGACAGCCCGGATCTGGAAAACTGTTTTTT; CDR3 protein: CASGPPGQPGSGKLFF
D gene: NA; clone size: NA; V gene: TRBV7-9; J gene: TRBJ2-3; CDR3 DNA: TGTGCCAGCAGCTTATCGGACCGTTTCACGGATACGCAGTATTTT; CDR3 protein: CASSLSDRFTDTQYF
D gene: TRBD2; clone size: few; V gene: TRBV29-1; J gene: TRBJ2-3; CDR3 DNA: TGCAGCGTTGTTAGCGGGGGTACAGATACGCAGTATTTT; CDR3 protein: CSVVSGGTDTQYF
D gene: NA; clone size: few; V gene: TRBV5-1; J gene: TRBJ2-7; CDR3 DNA: TGCGCCAGCAGCTCGACATCCAACTACGAGCAGTACTTC; CDR3 protein: CASSSTSNYEQYF
D gene: NA; clone size: many; V gene: TRBV7-2; J gene: TRBJ2-1; CDR3 DNA: TGTGCCAGCAGCATATCCCGAGGTCACTCCCTCGGCAATGAGCAGTTCTTC; CDR3 protein: CASSISRGHSLGNEQFF
D gene: NA; clone size: NA; V gene: TRBV12-3/TRBV12-4; J gene: TRBJ1-4; CDR3 DNA: TGTGCCAGCAGCCCCAGTCTCGGCGGACTGTTTTTT; CDR3 protein: CASSPSLGGLFF
D gene: NA; clone size: few; V gene: TRBV12-3/TRBV12-4; J gene: TRBJ2-5; CDR3 DNA: TGTGCCAGCAACCTTGGAGGAGGGGCGGAGACCCAGTACTTC; CDR3 protein: CASNLGGGAETQYF
D gene: NA; clone size: NA; V gene: TRBV4-2; J gene: TRBJ2-7; CDR3 DNA: TGTGCCAGCAGCCAGGGAGGGACAGCAGACTCCTACGAGCAGTACTTC; CDR3 protein: CASSQGGTADSYEQYF
D gene: TRBD2; clone size: NA; V gene: TRBV6-1; J gene: TRBJ2-7; CDR3 DNA: TGTGCCAGCAGTGAGGACAGCGGGGGGATCTACGAGCGGTACTTC; CDR3 protein: CASSEDSGGIYERYF
D gene: TRBD2; clone size: NA; V gene: TRBV29-1; J gene: TRBJ2-2; CDR3 DNA: TGCAGCGTTGAACTAGCGGGGGGGAACACCGGGGAGCTGTTTTTT; CDR3 protein: CSVELAGGNTGELFF
D gene: NA; clone size: NA; V gene: TRBV28; J gene: TRBJ1-1; CDR3 DNA: TGTGCCAGCAGTTTTAGGGCGGCGTGGGCTGAAGCTTTCTTT; CDR3 protein: CASSFRAAWAEAFF
D gene: NA; clone size: once; V gene: TRBV20-1; J gene: TRBJ2-1; CDR3 DNA: TGCAGTGCTAGGAGAGCATATGGGTCTCGTGAGCAGTTCTTC; CDR3 protein: CSARRAYGSREQFF
D gene: TRBD2; clone size: few; V gene: TRBV7-2; J gene: TRBJ2-3; CDR3 DNA: TGTGCCAGCAGCCCGGTAATGAGTAGCGGGGGCGGGTCAGATACGCAGTATTTT; CDR3 protein: CASSPVMSSGGGSDTQYF
D gene: NA; clone size: NA; V gene: TRBV11-1; J gene: TRBJ2-1; CDR3 DNA: TGTGCCAGCAGCTTAGAACGAGGGGTCTTTGACAATGAGCGGTTCTTC; CDR3 protein: CASSLERGVFDNERFF
D gene: NA; clone size: NA; V gene: TRBV12-3/TRBV12-4; J gene: TRBJ1-1; CDR3 DNA: TGTGCCAGCAGTCCTTTTAGCGTCCTCGCTGAAGCTTTCTTT; CDR3 protein: CASSPFSVLAEAFF
D gene: TRBD2; clone size: NA; V gene: TRBV27; J gene: TRBJ2-7; CDR3 DNA: TGTGCCAGCAGTCCGTTAACTAGCGGGGCCAATCACGAGCAGTACTTC; CDR3 protein: CASSPLTSGANHEQYF
D gene: NA; clone size: NA; V gene: TRBV7-2; J gene: TRBJ2-5; CDR3 DNA: TGTGCCAGCAGCTTAGCCGCCCAGGGGGGTTCTCAGTACTTC; CDR3 protein: CASSLAAQGGSQYF
D gene: NA; clone size: few; V gene: TRBV5-1; J gene: TRBJ1-2; CDR3 DNA: TGCGCCAGCAGCTTGGACAGGAACGATGGCTACACCTTC; CDR3 protein: CASSLDRNDGYTF